This TCR beta chain was profiled in a study of blood T cell repertoires in COVID-19. The method was immunoSEQ multiplex PCR; TCRdb's version includes in-frame clones alone and lacks a portion of them. The sample has fewer than 90,000 clones; roughly 87% are singletons. V lost 6 bases to trimming and J lost 8 bases; unmatched junction nucleotides: 9. The CDR3 covers 16 residues. From germline, CDR1 is SEHNR and CDR2 FQNEAQ (reference sequence). This TCR derives from a male donor with acute or convalescent COVID-19. The chain combines TRBV7-9 with TRBJ1-6, with TRBD1 identical over 11 bases. Sequences were obtained from peripheral blood. The CDR3 DNA reads TGTGCCAGCAGTTCCGGACAGGGGGCGCGGGATTCACCCCTCCACTTT. Translating it yields CASSSGQGARDSPLHF.